These 11 T cell receptor beta chains were all obtained from the same sample, sequenced in a study of blood T cell repertoires in COVID-19. Data came from immunoSEQ multiplex PCR; TCRdb stores just in-frame clones and leaves some out. The data contain roughly 69,000 clones, over 65% of them singletons. Sample: peripheral blood. Receptor source: a man aged 60-69 years with COVID-19, enrolled during active disease.

This clone has just a few counts. The chain combines TRBV7-9 with TRBJ2-7; perhaps TRBD2 as D (6 bases). The V and J ends lost 5 bases and 6 bases respectively, with 8 bases between them. The CDR3 loop spans 11 amino acids. Germline assignment: CDR1 SEHNR and CDR2 FQNEAQ (reference sequence). In DNA, the CDR3 is TGTGCCAGCAGCCCACTAGCCGAGCAGTACTTC. Protein sequence: CASSPLAEQYF.

In this sample, this clone turned up once. The genes are TRBV7-9 and TRBJ2-2; 12 bases align to TRBD2. CDR1 is SEHNR and CDR2 is FQNEAQ in the germline V gene (reference sequence). The CDR3 consists of 15 residues. V lost 4 bases to trimming and J lost 8 bases; unmatched junction nucleotides: 5. The CDR3, as DNA: TGTGCCAGCAGCTCGACTAGCGGGAGAGTTGGGGAGCTGTTTTTT. Translation: CASSSTSGRVGELFF.

This rearrangement joins TRBV5-1 to TRBJ2-5; possible D gene TRBD1, 6 bases. Germline V gene data show CDR1 as SGHRS and CDR2 as YFSETQ. The germline V and J ends were trimmed by 5 bases and 4 bases, with 15 bases remaining between them. The CDR3 loop spans 14 amino acids. Here the CDR3 reads CASSQDSSGETQYF. CDR3 bases: TGCGCCAGCAGTCAGGACAGCAGCGGAGAGACCCAGTACTTC.

This clone was found a few times. V usage is TRBV28 and J usage is TRBJ1-6, with 8 positions matching TRBD1. The junction had 12 bases not matched to a gene; V was cut back by 5 bases and J by 9 bases. This CDR3 contains 16 residues. Per germline, CDR1 MDHEN and CDR2 SYDVKM. The CDR3 region is CASSNLEGQGGSPLHF. CDR3 nucleotide sequence: TGTGCCAGCAGTAATCTCGAAGGACAGGGAGGTTCACCCCTCCACTTT.

The chain uses TRBV5-6 and TRBJ1-6, with D tentatively TRBD1 (5 bases). The germline V and J ends were trimmed by 1 base and 14 bases, with 16 bases remaining between them. This CDR3 spans 14 amino acids. Germline V gene sequence: CDR1 SGHDT, CDR2 YYEEEE. The CDR3 DNA reads as TGTGCCAGCAGCTTGCGCGGGGGGGAATCGGCCCTCCACTTT. Protein sequence: CASSLRGGESALHF.

This clone was observed at least ten times. V and J are TRBV2 and TRBJ1-5, with D perhaps TRBD1 (5 bases). With 11 bases removed from V and 0 bases from J, the gap between germline ends came to 8 bases. CDR1 is SNHLY, CDR2 FYNNEI, per germline. This CDR3 contains 12 residues. CDR3 DNA sequence: TGTGCCTGCGACAGTAGCAATCAGCCCCAGCATTTT. It translates to CACDSSNQPQHF.

The chain combines TRBV2 with TRBJ1-4; D unclear. This CDR3 region has 13 residues. CDR1 is SNHLY and CDR2 is FYNNEI in the germline V gene. With 3 bases removed from V and 8 bases from J, the gap between germline ends came to 10 bases. CDR3 protein: CASSEVRVEKLFF. The CDR3 region has the DNA TGTGCCAGCAGTGAGGTGAGGGTAGAAAAACTGTTTTTT.

The V and J genes are TRBV7-9 and TRBJ2-2; D perhaps matches TRBD1 (6 bases). CDR1 is SEHNR, CDR2 FQNEAQ, per germline (reference sequence). The CDR3 is made up of 16 amino acids. The V gene lost 5 bases and the J gene lost 3 bases, with 16 bases spanning the gap. This chain's CDR3 is CASSPSWGRDTGELFF. The CDR3 DNA reads TGTGCCAGCAGCCCATCGTGGGGGCGGGACACCGGGGAGCTGTTTTTT.

The gene calls are TRBV7-2 and TRBJ1-1, with D hard to call. V was pared by 2 bases and J by 5 bases, with 9 bases between. This CDR3 has 13 amino acids. The germline V gene encodes CDR1 SGHTA and CDR2 FQGNSA. The CDR3 bases are TGTGCCAGCAGCTTAACAGAAGAAACTGAAGCTTTCTTT. This codes for CASSLTEETEAFF.

This clone has more than one count but fewer than ten. The CDR3 is CASSARQGTTDTQYF. CDR3 nucleotide sequence: TGTGCCAGCAGCGCACGACAGGGAACAACAGATACGCAGTATTTT. The chain uses TRBV9 and TRBJ2-3; TRBD1 matches at 7 bases. The CDR3 loop spans 15 amino acids. The germline V gene encodes CDR1 SGDLS and CDR2 YYNGEE. After removal of 3 bases from V and 3 bases from J, the junction contained 7 bases not matched to a gene.

This clone was counted once. This chain connects TRBV3-1 (or the pseudogene TRBV3-2) to TRBJ1-4; TRBD1 is a possible D gene (6 bases). CDR1 and CDR2 from the germline V gene are LGHDT and YNNKEL (reference sequence). The V end was cut by 2 bases, the J end by 4 bases, with 11 bases between. The CDR3 runs to 15 residues. DNA for the CDR3: TGTGCCAGCAGCCAAAGACAGGCGATTAATGAAAAACTGTTTTTT. Translation: CASSQRQAINEKLFF.